This T cell receptor beta chain came from a study of immune characterization of retroperitoneal liposarcoma (dated by TCRdb to between 2019 and 2020). The CDR3 numbers 11 residues from cysteine through phenylalanine. The kept DNA is CDR3 alone, 33 bases in frame from the first base. V sheds 2 bases and J sheds 5 bases, leaving 2 bases between their ends. Libraries were built with PCR. The reads were generated on a NextSeq 500. TCRdb ran its own pipeline on the public reads, namely fastp trimming at Q25 and MiXCR clone calling, and kept in-frame beta chains. Here each entry gathers all rows of one CDR3 protein and keeps the most common genes and DNA. This sample has about 11,000 distinct CDR3 sequences in its table, and 20% to 25% of those were observed once. The ten largest clones capture approximately 9% of the sample. This clonotype was seen ten or more times. Its binding antigen is unknown. The sample holds no much larger clone one base away, and base qualities are not on file.

This receptor was identified in a female donor with retroperitoneal liposarcoma. The chain uses TRBV12-3 or TRBV12-4 and TRBJ2-3; the D gene cannot be resolved reliably. Specimen: blood. The CDR3 is CASSLRDTQYF. The sequenced DNA is TGTGCCAGCAGTTTAAGAGATACGCAGTATTTT.